This T cell receptor beta chain comes out of a study of T cells in Graves' hyperthyroidism and ophthalmopathy. General study findings and limits: Blood also showed most of the thyroid clonotypes that were expanded above 0.001.

RNA transcripts gave rise to amplified TCR beta CDR3 regions. During a first-round RT-PCR of the TCR CDR3, the HTBI primer set was used. TCRdb independently ran MiXCR on the multiplex PCR reads; one entry per CDR3 protein. The table shows about 270,000 distinct CDR3 sequences, with roughly 22% occurring only once. There are many counts of this clonotype. As yet, its antigen is unknown. The germline V gene encodes CDR1 SGHRS and CDR2 YFSETQ. This CDR3 contains 14 residues. Trimming cost V 4 bases and J 5 bases, with 12 bases left between them. Diagnoses were established using clinical symptoms, serum thyroxine and TRAb, thyroid ultrasound and orbital computed tomography.

Source material: blood. This receptor was identified in a woman between 40 and 55 years old with Graves' ophthalmopathy. The chain uses TRBV5-1 and TRBJ1-4; possibly TRBD1 for D (5 bases). Written as DNA, the CDR3 is TGCGCCAGCAGCGGGGGAGGGGCGAATGAAAAACTGTTTTTT. Protein product: CASSGGGANEKLFF.